Below, 29 T cell receptor beta chains from the same sample are listed, as sequenced in a study of blood T cell repertoires in COVID-19. Using immunoSEQ multiplex PCR, the repertoire was profiled, and TCRdb retains in-frame clones only, with some absent. Of about 98,000 clones in the sample, approximately 86% are singletons; the top ten hold around 9.9%. The sample taken for sequencing was peripheral blood. These receptor sequences come from a man in his sixties or seventies with active or convalescent COVID-19.

The gene calls are TRBV9 and TRBJ1-5; TRBD1 matches 7 bases. Germline CDR1 is SGDLS and CDR2 is YYNGEE. This CDR3 comprises 14 residues. The V gene end was trimmed by 4 bases and the J gene end by 2 bases; junction bases not matched to a gene: 3. The CDR3: CASSNTGGNQPQHF. CDR3 DNA sequence: TGTGCCAGCAGCAATACAGGGGGCAATCAGCCCCAGCATTTT.

The chain couples TRBV11-1 to TRBJ2-3; 9 bases align to TRBD2. This CDR3 is built from 16 residues. Germline V gives CDR1 SGHAT, CDR2 FQDESV (reference sequence). Germline trimming cut 3 bases from V and 5 bases from J; bases unmatched to any gene: 9. CDR3: CASSFTQRGAIDTQYF. In DNA, the CDR3 is TGTGCCAGCAGCTTCACCCAGCGGGGGGCAATAGATACGCAGTATTTT.

This sequence joins TRBV3-1 (or the pseudogene TRBV3-2) and TRBJ1-4; D gene ambiguous. CDR1 and CDR2 (germline): LGHDT, YNNKEL (reference sequence). Trimming removed 0 bases from V and 8 bases from J, with 4 bases in between. The length of the CDR3 is 12 residues. CDR3 in DNA: TGTGCCAGCAGCCAAGATCCAGAAAAACTGTTTTTT. This sequence encodes CASSQDPEKLFF.

The count of this clone is one. J is TRBJ2-7 and V is TRBV19, with a possible D match to TRBD1 (6 bases). Trimming took off 7 bases at V and 0 bases at J, with 19 bases between the two ends. CDR1 is LNHDA, CDR2 SQIVND, per germline (reference sequence). This CDR3 spans 16 amino acids. The CDR3 protein is CASNANPQGTSYEQYF. The CDR3 bases are TGTGCCAGTAATGCCAACCCACAGGGTACCTCCTACGAGCAGTACTTC.

This chain joins TRBV5-1 and TRBJ2-5; possible D gene TRBD2, 6 bases. Trimming shortened V by 3 bases and J by 5 bases, and 17 bases separated the two germline ends. The CDR3 extends over 15 amino acids. Looked up from germline, CDR1 is SGHRS and CDR2 is YFSETQ. The CDR3 region has the DNA TGCGCCAGCAGCTCCGGGACTCTCCTTTTTGAGACCCAGTACTTC. The encoded protein is CASSSGTLLFETQYF.

The CDR3 protein is CASSEHLRFLSNQPQHF. The CDR3 nucleotides are TGTGCCAGCAGTGAACATCTGCGGTTCCTTAGCAATCAGCCCCAGCATTTT. The chain carries TRBV2 and TRBJ1-5; D ambiguous. Germline V lookup: CDR1 SNHLY, CDR2 FYNNEI. V gave up 2 bases and J gave up 0 bases, with 14 bases separating them. The CDR3 runs 17 residues.

V gene TRBV7-9 combines with J gene TRBJ2-7, with D perhaps matching TRBD2 (5 bases). Trimming cost V 5 bases and J 4 bases, with 9 bases left between them. This CDR3 region has 12 residues. Per the germline V gene, CDR1 is SEHNR and CDR2 is FQNEAQ (reference sequence). CDR3 sequence (DNA): TGTGCCAGCAGCCCTGGGAGTTACGAGCAGTACTTC. It translates to CASSPGSYEQYF.

The V gene is TRBV4-1, the J gene TRBJ2-2; 7 nucleotides align to TRBD1. This CDR3 comprises 17 residues. V lost 4 bases, J lost 0 bases, and 8 bases stayed unmatched. Germline V gene sequence: CDR1 MGHRA, CDR2 YSYEKL. CDR3 amino acids: CASSPLDRDANTGELFF. CDR3 bases: TGCGCCAGCAGCCCCCTAGACAGGGATGCGAACACCGGGGAGCTGTTTTTT.

The chain combines TRBV5-4 with TRBJ2-5, with TRBD2 matching over 14 bases. The V segment lost 4 bases and the J segment 7 bases; nucleotides outside the gene matches: 12. The germline gives CDR1 SGHNT, CDR2 YYREEE (reference sequence). The CDR3 totals 17 residues. The CDR3, as DNA: TGTGCCAGCAGCCGAGGGACTAGCGGGGGTCCCAGAGGGACCCAGTACTTC. It specifies CASSRGTSGGPRGTQYF.

This chain links TRBV5-6 with TRBJ2-2; weak D call: TRBD1 (6 bases). This CDR3 comprises 14 residues. Germline V lookup: CDR1 SGHDT, CDR2 YYEEEE. V was pared by 4 bases and J by 7 bases, with 14 bases between. CDR3 amino acids: CASSPPGVVGELFF. Written as DNA, the CDR3 is TGTGCCAGCAGCCCTCCAGGGGTTGTCGGGGAGCTGTTTTTT.

J is TRBJ2-7 and V is TRBV6-6; D uncertain. The CDR3 totals 14 residues. Germline V gives CDR1 MNHNY, CDR2 SVGAGI (reference sequence). The germline V and J ends were trimmed by 5 bases and 4 bases, with 15 bases remaining between them. Here the CDR3 reads CASSKGRSGYEQYF. CDR3 DNA: TGTGCCAGCAGTAAAGGCAGGTCTGGGTACGAGCAGTACTTC.

J is TRBJ2-7 and V is TRBV13; D may be TRBD2 (6 bases). The length of the CDR3 is 11 residues. Germline V gene data show CDR1 as PRHDT and CDR2 as FYEKMQ (reference sequence). V lost 5 bases and J 10 bases, leaving 12 bases between the germline ends. The CDR3 bases are TGTGCCAGCAGCCCGCGGGACCTCCAGTACTTC. Translation: CASSPRDLQYF.

The chain combines TRBV7-2 with TRBJ2-3; tentative D call: TRBD2 (6 bases). V lost 0 bases to trimming and J lost 7 bases, with 14 bases between them. The CDR3 consists of 15 residues. CDR1 SGHTA and CDR2 FQGNSA come from the germline V gene. The CDR3 spells CASSLARGGAYTQYF. The CDR3 DNA reads TGTGCCAGCAGCTTAGCGCGTGGAGGGGCATATACGCAGTATTTT. The variable domain in full, with the rest retrieved from reference TRBV7-2 and TRBJ2-3, is GAGVSQSPSNKVTEKGKDVELRCDPISGHTALYWYRQSLGQGLEFLIYFQGNSAPDKSGLPSDRFSAERTGGSVSTLTIQRTQQEDSAVYLCASSLARGGAYTQYFGPGTRLTVL.

This rearrangement joins TRBV29-1 to TRBJ2-1, with 7 bases matching TRBD1. CDR1 and CDR2 (germline): SQVTM, ANQGSEA. V lost 5 bases and J lost 3; bases outside the gene matches: 4. The CDR3 is 13 amino acids. The CDR3, as DNA: TGCAGCGTTAAGGACAGGCACTACAATGAGCAGTTCTTC. This gives the protein CSVKDRHYNEQFF.

The chain combines TRBV10-3 with TRBJ2-3; the match to TRBD1 covers 7 bases. V was pared by 8 bases and J by 6 bases, with 11 bases of the junction left unmatched. The CDR3 runs to 14 residues. In germline, CDR1 is ENHRY, CDR2 SYGVKD. CDR3 DNA: TGTGCCATCGCGAAACAGGGGAATGATGATACGCAGTATTTT. This codes for CAIAKQGNDDTQYF.

The chain is built from TRBV29-1 and TRBJ2-7, with 11 bases that match TRBD1. CDR1 and CDR2 from the germline V gene are SQVTM and ANQGSEA. The trim removed 4 bases at V and 5 bases at J, leaving 4 bases unmatched. The CDR3 spans 13 residues. In nucleotides, the CDR3 is TGCAGCGTTGGGGACAGGGGGTACGACGAGCAGTACTTC. This gives the protein CSVGDRGYDEQYF.

The chain uses TRBV7-6 and TRBJ2-7; TRBD1 matches 7 bases. This CDR3 region has 15 residues. The V and J ends lost 1 base and 3 bases, in that order; junction bases with no gene match: 6. Germline CDR1 SGHVS, CDR2 FNYEAQ. For the CDR3, the DNA is TGTGCCAGCAGCTTAGAGGCAACAGGGGACTACGAGCAGTACTTC. Translated: CASSLEATGDYEQYF.

This clone was recorded only once. The chain combines TRBV11-2 with TRBJ2-6; no reliable D call. Germline CDR1 SGHAT, CDR2 FQNNGV. The V end lost 2 bases, the J end lost 0 bases, and 8 bases lay between the germline ends. The CDR3 is 16 residues long. CDR3 bases: TGTGCCAGCAGCTTAAGAGACACCTCTGGGGCCAACGTCCTGACTTTC. Translation: CASSLRDTSGANVLTF.

This chain links TRBV14 with TRBJ2-7, with a possible D match to TRBD2 (6 bases). This CDR3 is built from 12 residues. The ends were cut back, 4 bases at V and 5 bases at J, with 9 bases in the middle. Germline V lookup: CDR1 SGHDN, CDR2 FVKESK. The CDR3 sequence: CASSPTRHEQYF. The CDR3 DNA reads TGTGCCAGCAGCCCGACTAGACACGAGCAGTACTTC.

V and J are TRBV27 and TRBJ1-1; D is ambiguous. From germline, CDR1 is MNHEY and CDR2 SMNVEV (reference sequence). V lost 2 bases to trimming and J lost 3 bases, with 19 bases between them. The CDR3 has 17 residues. The CDR3: CASSLKTELAVYTEAFF. The CDR3, as DNA: TGTGCCAGCAGTTTAAAAACAGAGCTAGCTGTGTACACTGAAGCTTTCTTT.

The rearrangement links TRBV7-8 to TRBJ1-2; D may be TRBD1 (6 bases). CDR3 length: 16 residues. V lost 5 bases and J 5 bases, leaving 21 bases between the germline ends. The germline V gene encodes CDR1 SGHVS and CDR2 FQNEAQ. For the CDR3, the DNA is TGTGCCAGCAGCATTAGAGAACAGGGATCGGGGTATGGCTACACCTTC. Protein sequence: CASSIREQGSGYGYTF.

The V call is TRBV19, the J call TRBJ1-3, with 7 bases aligning to TRBD1. The V and J ends lost 7 bases and 2 bases, in that order; junction bases with no gene match: 5. CDR1 and CDR2 from the germline V gene are LNHDA and SQIVND (reference sequence). This CDR3 contains 14 residues. The chain's CDR3 is CASMKGAAGNTIYF. In DNA, the CDR3 is TGTGCCAGTATGAAGGGGGCAGCTGGAAACACCATATATTTT.

This clone was recorded many times. This sequence joins TRBV10-1 and TRBJ2-1; the D gene is possibly TRBD1 (8 bases). From germline, CDR1 is WNHNN and CDR2 SYGVQD (reference sequence). The length of the CDR3 is 14 residues. V was trimmed by 5 bases and J by 3 bases, leaving 11 bases between them. CDR3 DNA sequence: TGCGCCAGCAGTACAGGGGGGGACTACAATGAGCAGTTCTTC. It encodes CASSTGGDYNEQFF.

This chain joins TRBV6-5 and TRBJ2-1; no firm D call. The germline gives CDR1 MNHEY, CDR2 SVGAGI. The V end lost 0 bases, the J end lost 12 bases, and 15 bases lay between the germline ends. The CDR3 loop spans 14 amino acids. In DNA, the CDR3 is TGTGCCAGCAGTTACTCTCCAACAGCCATGGGGCAGTTCTTC. Translation gives CASSYSPTAMGQFF.

The J gene is TRBJ1-3, the V gene TRBV30; 9 bases are a match to TRBD1. The CDR3 length is 14 residues. Losses at the gene ends were 5 bases for V and 3 bases for J; bases not matched to a gene: 5. CDR1 is GTSNPN, CDR2 SVGIG, per germline (reference sequence). The CDR3 DNA reads as TGTGCCTGGTCCGGGACAGGGTTTGGAAACACCATATATTTT. Translation: CAWSGTGFGNTIYF.

V usage is TRBV7-8 and J usage is TRBJ1-5; D may be TRBD1 (6 bases). This CDR3 has 15 residues. CDR1 is SGHVS and CDR2 is FQNEAQ in the germline V gene. V lost 4 bases and J 0 bases, leaving 10 bases between the germline ends. CDR3 sequence: CASSSTGYSNQPQHF. The CDR3 bases are TGTGCCAGCAGCTCGACAGGTTATAGCAATCAGCCCCAGCATTTT.

The chain uses TRBV9 and TRBJ2-3, with D hard to call. CDR3 length equals 14 residues. Trimming removed 0 bases from V and 3 bases from J, with 8 bases in between. CDR1 and CDR2 (germline): SGDLS, YYNGEE. Here the CDR3 DNA reads TGTGCCAGCAGCGTAGCTACTAAGACAGATACGCAGTATTTT. Translation: CASSVATKTDTQYF.

The chain has TRBV24-1 and TRBJ1-6, with D possibly being TRBD1 (6 bases). The germline V gene has CDR1 KGHDR and CDR2 SFDVKD. The CDR3 has 15 residues. V was pared by 0 bases and J by 10 bases, with 12 bases between. The CDR3 protein is CATSDLSAGASPLHF. CDR3 sequence (DNA): TGTGCCACCAGTGATTTGTCGGCAGGGGCATCACCCCTCCACTTT.

The rearrangement joins TRBV18 to TRBJ2-1; 7 bases agree with TRBD2. Trimming at V came to 3 bases and at J to 9 bases, leaving 5 bases not matched to a gene. The CDR3 is 13 residues long. The germline CDR1 and CDR2 sequences are KGHSH and LQKENI. CDR3: CASSPPGGVEQFF. The CDR3 DNA reads as TGTGCCAGCTCACCTCCTGGGGGGGTTGAGCAGTTCTTC.